The rows below give T cell receptor beta chains drawn from one sample of a study of blood T cell repertoires in COVID-19. TCRdb's copy holds only in-frame clones and misses some; the assay was immunoSEQ multiplex PCR. Of about 40,000 clones listed, about nine tenths are singletons. The sequenced sample consisted of peripheral blood. These receptors all stem from a woman aged 30 to 39 in a cohort sampled during active COVID-19. Each CDR3 is given with its conserved first and last residue. The order of the fields is V gene, J gene, CDR3 protein.

>TRBV19|TRBJ2-2
CASSIEQGSTGELFF
>TRBV7-3|TRBJ1-2
CASSLGTGAASDGYTF
>TRBV11-1|TRBJ2-3
CASSLVGTRSTDTQYF
>TRBV4-1|TRBJ2-7
CASSLGQGGSYEQYF
>TRBV9|TRBJ2-1
CASSPTSGSYNEQFF
>TRBV16|TRBJ2-1
CASSLLTGPSSYNEQFF
>TRBV29-1|TRBJ2-7
CSVSYRGGDEQYF
>TRBV18|TRBJ2-1
CASSPPGLAGGGEEQFF
>TRBV9|TRBJ2-2
CASSVPGDREDTGELFF
>TRBV18|TRBJ1-1
CASSPPGTSNTEAFF
>TRBV7-9|TRBJ2-4
CASSPDRGWAKNIQYF
>TRBV7-9|TRBJ2-1
CASSPSGRGSYNEQFF
>TRBV3-1/TRBV3-2|TRBJ2-3
CASSQDLAENLRDSYFTDTQYF
>TRBV12-3/TRBV12-4|TRBJ1-2
CASSWGGSYGYTF
>TRBV6-5|TRBJ2-6
CASSQAGANVLTF
>TRBV30|TRBJ2-2
CAWSVTGPGELFF
>TRBV27|TRBJ2-7
CASSLAGDREQYF
>TRBV5-1|TRBJ2-2
CASSLEGGSTGELFF
>TRBV7-9|TRBJ1-1
CASSPPPSGMNTEAFF
>TRBV6-2/TRBV6-3|TRBJ2-3
CASSYPRDTQYF
>TRBV3-1/TRBV3-2|TRBJ1-2
CASSQKTQGISGYTF
>TRBV6-1|TRBJ2-5
CASSERSVGQGQETQYF
>TRBV28|TRBJ1-2
CASSLGTGIQSGYTF